This T cell receptor beta chain was observed in a study of tumor-infiltrating lymphocytes in oesophageal squamous cell carcinoma. Using its own MiXCR run on the PCR reads, TCRdb lists one record per CDR3 protein. Among about 14,000 distinct CDR3 sequences listed, around 53% were seen once. The V segment lost 2 bases and the J segment 8 bases; nucleotides outside the gene matches: 2. This CDR3 is 15 amino acids long. Germline V gene lookup returns CDR1 WSHSY and CDR2 SAAADI. Sequenced sample: blood. The sequence derives from a female donor with esophageal squamous cell carcinoma. The chain is built from TRBV10-2 and TRBJ2-1; 14 bases map to TRBD2. The CDR3 reads CASSEGGLAGDEQFF. The CDR3 DNA reads TGCGCCAGCAGTGAGGGGGGACTAGCGGGGGATGAGCAGTTCTTC.